The 8 T cell receptor beta chains below were found in one sample sequenced in a study of blood T cell repertoires in COVID-19. TCRdb's copy holds only in-frame clones and misses some; the assay was immunoSEQ multiplex PCR. The data hold about 150,000 clones, with about 88% observed a single time. The sequenced sample was peripheral blood. The origin of the receptors is a woman aged 60 to 75 with COVID-19, enrolled during active disease.

The genes are TRBV9 and TRBJ2-1; 7 bases are shared with TRBD2. The length of the CDR3 is 14 residues. Germline assignment: CDR1 SGDLS and CDR2 YYNGEE. The junction had 4 bases not matched to a gene; V was cut back by 4 bases and J by 3 bases. The CDR3: CASSTRDYYNEQFF. For the CDR3, the DNA is TGTGCCAGCAGCACCCGGGACTACTACAATGAGCAGTTCTTC.

The chain has TRBV7-2 and TRBJ1-2; 8 bases agree with TRBD1. This CDR3 has 15 residues. Trimming removed 1 base from V and 4 bases from J; junction bases left unmatched: 5. Germline CDR1 reads SGHTA; CDR2 reads FQGNSA. CDR3: CASSLVGTGIYGYTF. DNA of the CDR3: TGTGCCAGCAGCTTAGTAGGGACAGGAATCTATGGCTACACCTTC.

The chain has TRBV3-1 (or the pseudogene TRBV3-2) and TRBJ2-3; TRBD1 might be the D (5 bases). Trimming removed 1 base at V and 7 bases at J, with 18 bases between. This CDR3 has 16 residues. Germline V CDR1 and CDR2: LGHDT, YNNKEL (reference sequence). CDR3 region: CASSQASAGWLNTQYF. The DNA for the CDR3 is TGTGCCAGCAGCCAAGCGTCGGCAGGGTGGCTTAATACGCAGTATTTT.

V gene TRBV18 combines with J gene TRBJ1-4, with unresolved D. The CDR3 runs to 13 residues. CDR1 is KGHSH, CDR2 LQKENI, per germline. Deletions cut 4 bases from V and 12 bases from J, with 15 bases between. In DNA form, the CDR3 reads TGTGCCAGCTCACAGCGGGAACACCAACAACTGTTTTTT. Its translation: CASSQREHQQLFF.

The chain uses TRBV18 and TRBJ1-5; TRBD1 matches at 7 bases. Losses at the gene ends were 6 bases for V and 2 bases for J; bases not matched to a gene: 4. Germline loops: CDR1 KGHSH, CDR2 LQKENI. The CDR3 runs to 14 residues. CDR3 coding DNA: TGTGCCAGCTCCCCAGGACAGGGCAATCAGCCCCAGCATTTT. Its protein product is CASSPGQGNQPQHF.

The V call is TRBV6-6, the J call TRBJ2-1, with TRBD2 matching over 11 bases. In germline, CDR1 is MNHNY, CDR2 SVGAGI (reference sequence). The CDR3 extends over 15 amino acids. V lost 6 bases, J lost 4 bases, and 5 bases stayed unmatched. The CDR3: CASRDGLAGYNEQFF. The CDR3 coding sequence is TGTGCCAGCAGGGACGGACTAGCGGGTTACAATGAGCAGTTCTTC.

The chain combines TRBV25-1 with TRBJ1-2, with 8 bases aligning to TRBD1. The trim removed 4 bases at V and 2 bases at J, leaving 6 bases unmatched. This CDR3 is 15 amino acids long. CDR1 is MGHDK, CDR2 SYGVNS, per germline. CDR3 nucleotides: TGTGCCAGCAGTGCCCTGGACAGGGCCAACTATGGCTACACCTTC. It translates to CASSALDRANYGYTF.

Here the CDR3 DNA reads TGTGCCAGCAGTGACGGGACAGGGGACACCGGGGAGCTGTTTTTT. It yields the protein CASSDGTGDTGELFF. This sequence joins TRBV6-4 and TRBJ2-2, with TRBD1 matching over 10 bases. With V trimmed by 2 bases and J by 3 bases, 0 bases remained unmatched. Germline V gives CDR1 MRHNA, CDR2 SNTAGT. The CDR3 runs 15 residues.